Here is one TCR beta chain with its context. A much larger clone differs by one base, so this may be a read error. It is unclear where the CDR3 begins or ends on the DNA, so no DNA is shown, and the CDR3 is as TCRdb lists it. The data were obtained in a study of CDR3 diversity in severe acne. The CDR3 has 12 residues if both end residues are counted. Germline lookup yields CDR1 SQVTM and CDR2 ANQGSEA. One entry per CDR3 protein, called by TCRdb with MiXCR from the PCR reads. The data contain over 70,000 distinct CDR3 sequences, 51% of them singletons. V gene TRBV29-1 combines with J gene TRBJ1-2; the table names TRBD1, a call not compared with the DNA. Material for sequencing was blood. The origin of this receptor is a male donor in good health, without acne. The CDR3 protein is CSGGQDGYGCTF.